The source of this T cell receptor (beta chain) is a study of CD8 T cells in ankylosing spondylitis. On this clonotype itself: What it binds is not known.

Using quantitative 5'-RACE with molecular barcodes, the authors made TCR beta libraries. TCRdb itself ran the 5' RACE reads through MiXCR, one entry per CDR3 protein. The sample holds 350,000 or so distinct CDR3 sequences, approximately 15% seen once. Study conclusions and caveats: Made up of roughly 8 highly homologous variants, a TCR beta motif appeared characteristic of ankylosing spondylitis blood. Reportedly, matched ankylosing spondylitis synovial fluid was significantly enriched for disease-linked clones.

Source material: blood, either unsorted or a sorted T cell fraction (not recorded which). The TCR was taken from a male donor with ankylosing spondylitis or in good health (not recorded which).

The CDR3 coding sequence is TGTGCCAGCAGTTTCGTTCCGGGACAAAGTTACGAGCAGTACTTC. Its translation: CASSFVPGQSYEQYF. The chain has TRBV12-3 or TRBV12-4 and TRBJ2-7, with D possibly being TRBD1 (6 bases). CDR3 length: 15 amino acids. V was trimmed by 3 bases and J by 4 bases, leaving 16 bases between them.